This TCR beta chain comes out of a study of CD8 T cells in Susac syndrome. When the RNA was reverse transcribed, random hexamers were used with an input of 0.5 to 1 ug. TCRdb re-called the immunoSEQ multiplex PCR reads with MiXCR, one entry per CDR3 protein. The table shows more than 80,000 distinct CDR3 sequences, with roughly 95% occurring only once. Negative isolation yielded CD8+ and CD4+ T cells; FACS enriched TEMRA cells. Germline CDR1 is LNHDA and CDR2 is SQIVND (reference sequence). With 4 bases removed from V and 2 bases from J, the gap between germline ends came to 2 bases. The CDR3 has 11 residues.

Sequencing was done on a sample of CD8+ T cells from PBMCs. This receptor was obtained from a human donor with Susac syndrome. This chain uses TRBV19 with TRBJ1-1; D ambiguous. CDR3 sequence: CASSNNTEAFF. The CDR3 bases are TGTGCCAGTAGTAACAACACTGAAGCTTTCTTT.